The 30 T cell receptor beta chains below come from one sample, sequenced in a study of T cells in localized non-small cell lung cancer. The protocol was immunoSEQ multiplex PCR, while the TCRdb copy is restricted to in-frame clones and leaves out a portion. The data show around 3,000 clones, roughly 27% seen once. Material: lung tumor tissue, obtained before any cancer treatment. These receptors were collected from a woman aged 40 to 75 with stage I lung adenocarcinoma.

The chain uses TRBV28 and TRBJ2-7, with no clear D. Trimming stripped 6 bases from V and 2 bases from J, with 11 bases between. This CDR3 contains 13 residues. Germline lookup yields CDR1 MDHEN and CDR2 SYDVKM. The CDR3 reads CASRPGSAYEQYF. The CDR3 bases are TGTGCCAGCAGGCCTGGGTCGGCCTACGAGCAGTACTTC.

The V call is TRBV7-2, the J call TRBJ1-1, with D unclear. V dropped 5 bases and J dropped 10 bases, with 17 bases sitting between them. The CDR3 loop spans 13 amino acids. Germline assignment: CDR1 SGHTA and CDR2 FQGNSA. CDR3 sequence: CASSPQEVSSAFF. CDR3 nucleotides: TGTGCCAGCAGCCCCCAGGAGGTGAGTTCAGCTTTCTTT.

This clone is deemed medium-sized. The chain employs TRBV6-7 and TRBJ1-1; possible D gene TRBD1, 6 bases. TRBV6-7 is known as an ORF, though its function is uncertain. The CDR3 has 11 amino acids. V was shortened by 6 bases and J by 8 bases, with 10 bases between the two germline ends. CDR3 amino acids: CASSRGQEAFF. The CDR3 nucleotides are TGTGCCAGCAGCCGTGGACAGGAAGCTTTCTTT.

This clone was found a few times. The DNA for the CDR3 is TGTGCCAGTAGTTCCCGGACTAGCACAGATACGCAGTATTTT. It translates to CASSSRTSTDTQYF. V gene TRBV19 combines with J gene TRBJ2-3; D may be TRBD2 (5 bases). This CDR3 has 14 amino acids. V was cut by 5 bases and J by 0 bases, with 9 bases left in between. CDR1 and CDR2 from the germline V gene are LNHDA and SQIVND (reference sequence).

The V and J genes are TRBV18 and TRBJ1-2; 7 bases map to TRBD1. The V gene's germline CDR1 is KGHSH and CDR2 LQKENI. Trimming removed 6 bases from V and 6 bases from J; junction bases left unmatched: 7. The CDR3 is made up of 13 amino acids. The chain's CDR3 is CASSGTVRDGYTF. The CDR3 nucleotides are TGTGCCAGCTCCGGGACAGTTCGGGATGGCTACACCTTC.

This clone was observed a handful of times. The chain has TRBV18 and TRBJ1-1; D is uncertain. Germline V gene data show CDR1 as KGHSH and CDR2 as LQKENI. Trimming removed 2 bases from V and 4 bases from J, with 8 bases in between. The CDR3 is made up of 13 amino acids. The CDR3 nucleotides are TGTGCCAGCTCACCAGTGTGGGCCACTGAAGCTTTCTTT. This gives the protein CASSPVWATEAFF.

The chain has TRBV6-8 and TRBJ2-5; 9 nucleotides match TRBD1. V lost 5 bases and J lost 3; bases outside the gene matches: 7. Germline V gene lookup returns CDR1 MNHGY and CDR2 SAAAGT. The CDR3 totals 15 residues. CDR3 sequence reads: CASSLPGTGKETQYF. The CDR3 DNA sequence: TGTGCCAGCAGTCTTCCCGGGACAGGGAAAGAGACCCAGTACTTC.

CDR3 nucleotide sequence: TGCAGCGTTGGCTGGGTTACCAGAGGCGAGCAGTACTTC. This translates into CSVGWVTRGEQYF. The rearrangement links TRBV29-1 to TRBJ2-7; D unresolved. Between the trimmed V and J ends, which lost 4 bases and 6 bases, there was a span of 16 bases. The CDR3 loop spans 13 amino acids. Germline CDR1 and CDR2: SQVTM and ANQGSEA.

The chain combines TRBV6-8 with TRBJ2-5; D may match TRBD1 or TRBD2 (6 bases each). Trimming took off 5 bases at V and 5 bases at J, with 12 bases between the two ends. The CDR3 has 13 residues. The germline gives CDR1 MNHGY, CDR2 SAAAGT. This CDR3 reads CASSALGGETQYF. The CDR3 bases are TGTGCCAGCAGTGCACTAGGGGGGGAGACCCAGTACTTC.

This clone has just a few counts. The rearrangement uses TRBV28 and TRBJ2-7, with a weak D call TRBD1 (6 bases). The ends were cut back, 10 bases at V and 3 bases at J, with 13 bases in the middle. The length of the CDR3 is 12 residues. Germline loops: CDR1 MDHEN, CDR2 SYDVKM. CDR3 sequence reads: CATYLGGYEQYF. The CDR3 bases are TGTGCCACATACTTAGGGGGCTACGAGCAGTACTTC.

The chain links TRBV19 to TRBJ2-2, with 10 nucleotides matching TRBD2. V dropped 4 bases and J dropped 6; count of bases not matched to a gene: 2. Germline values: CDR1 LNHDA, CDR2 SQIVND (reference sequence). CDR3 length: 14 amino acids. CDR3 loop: CASSTAGGAGELFF. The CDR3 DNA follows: TGTGCCAGTAGTACAGCGGGAGGGGCCGGGGAGCTGTTTTTT.

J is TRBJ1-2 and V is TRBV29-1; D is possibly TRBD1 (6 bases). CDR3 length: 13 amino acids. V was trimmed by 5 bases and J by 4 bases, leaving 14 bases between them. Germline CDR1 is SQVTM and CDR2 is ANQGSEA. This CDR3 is CSVSPQGFYGYTF. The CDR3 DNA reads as TGCAGCGTTTCCCCCCAGGGGTTCTATGGCTACACCTTC.

CDR3 sequence reads: CASSRQGKETQYF. In nucleotides, the CDR3 is TGTGCCAGTAGTCGACAGGGGAAAGAGACCCAGTACTTC. The V call is TRBV19, the J call TRBJ2-5, with 8 bases fitting TRBD1. CDR1 LNHDA and CDR2 SQIVND come from the germline V gene (reference sequence). The CDR3 is made up of 13 amino acids. V lost 5 bases, J lost 3 bases, and 2 bases stayed unmatched.

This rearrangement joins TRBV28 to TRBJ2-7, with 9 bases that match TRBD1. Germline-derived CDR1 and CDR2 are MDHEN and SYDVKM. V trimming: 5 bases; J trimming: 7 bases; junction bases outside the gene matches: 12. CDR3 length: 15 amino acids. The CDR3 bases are TGTGCCAGCAGTCTCCCCGGGACAGGGCGGAGAGAGCAGTACTTC. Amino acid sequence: CASSLPGTGRREQYF. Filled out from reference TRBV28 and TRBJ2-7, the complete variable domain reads DVKVTQSSRYLVKRTGEKVFLECVQDMDHENMFWYRQDPGLGLRLIYFSYDVKMKEKGDIPEGYSVSREKKERFSLILESASTNQTSMYLCASSLPGTGRREQYFGPGTRLTVT.

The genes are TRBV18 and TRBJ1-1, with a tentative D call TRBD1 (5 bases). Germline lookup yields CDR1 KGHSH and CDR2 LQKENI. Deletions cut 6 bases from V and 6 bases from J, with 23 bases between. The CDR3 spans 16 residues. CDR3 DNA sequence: TGTGCCAGCTCCCCTAGACCCTTTACAGGAGGCCCTGAAGCTTTCTTT. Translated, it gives CASSPRPFTGGPEAFF.

In nucleotides, the CDR3 is TGTGCCTGTCTAAGGGGCGATACGCAGTATTTT. It specifies CACLRGDTQYF. This chain uses TRBV30 with TRBJ2-3; D possibly corresponds to TRBD1 (5 bases). The length of the CDR3 is 11 residues. Germline V CDR1 and CDR2: GTSNPN, SVGIG (reference sequence). V lost 6 bases and J 6 bases, leaving 10 bases between the germline ends.

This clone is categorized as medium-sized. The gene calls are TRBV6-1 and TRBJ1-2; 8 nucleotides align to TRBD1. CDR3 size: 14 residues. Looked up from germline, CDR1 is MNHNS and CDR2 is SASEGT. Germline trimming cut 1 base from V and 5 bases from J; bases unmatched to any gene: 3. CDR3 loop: CASSEGTGLYGYTF. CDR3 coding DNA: TGTGCCAGCAGTGAAGGGACAGGGTTATATGGCTACACCTTC.

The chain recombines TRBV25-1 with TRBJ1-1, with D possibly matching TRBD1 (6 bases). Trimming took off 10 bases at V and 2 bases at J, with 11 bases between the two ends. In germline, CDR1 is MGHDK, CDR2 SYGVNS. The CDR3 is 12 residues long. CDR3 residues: CATTGVNTEAFF. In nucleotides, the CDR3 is TGTGCCACGACAGGAGTTAACACTGAAGCTTTCTTT.

CDR3 nucleotide sequence: TGTGCCAGCAGCCTTTTAATCCAAGAGACCCAGTACTTC. Translation: CASSLLIQETQYF. The chain links TRBV28 to TRBJ2-5; D is ambiguous. The CDR3 has 13 amino acids. V lost 6 bases, J lost 1 base, and 9 bases lay in between. CDR1 is MDHEN, CDR2 SYDVKM, per germline.

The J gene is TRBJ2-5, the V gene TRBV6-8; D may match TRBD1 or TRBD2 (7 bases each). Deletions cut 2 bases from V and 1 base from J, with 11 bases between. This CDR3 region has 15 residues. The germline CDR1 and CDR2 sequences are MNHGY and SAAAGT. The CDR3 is CASSYQGGIQETQYF. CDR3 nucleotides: TGTGCCAGCAGTTACCAGGGGGGGATCCAAGAGACCCAGTACTTC.

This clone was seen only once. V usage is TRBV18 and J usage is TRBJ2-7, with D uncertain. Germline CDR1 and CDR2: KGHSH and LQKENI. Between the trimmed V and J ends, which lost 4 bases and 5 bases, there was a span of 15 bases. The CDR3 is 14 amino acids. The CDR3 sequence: CASSLKWATDEQYF. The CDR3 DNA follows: TGTGCCAGCTCACTAAAATGGGCTACTGACGAGCAGTACTTC.

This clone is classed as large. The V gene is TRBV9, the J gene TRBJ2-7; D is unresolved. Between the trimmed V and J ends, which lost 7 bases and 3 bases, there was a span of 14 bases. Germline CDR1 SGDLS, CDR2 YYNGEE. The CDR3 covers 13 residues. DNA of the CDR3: TGTGCCAGCTTCCTAACACCTTTCTACGAGCAGTACTTC. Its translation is CASFLTPFYEQYF.

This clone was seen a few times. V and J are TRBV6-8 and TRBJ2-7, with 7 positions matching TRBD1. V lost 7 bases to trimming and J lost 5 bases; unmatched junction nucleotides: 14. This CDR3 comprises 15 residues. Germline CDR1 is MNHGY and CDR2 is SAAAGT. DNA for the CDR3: TGTGCCAGCACCCGCTGGGACGGGACAGACGACGAGCAGTACTTC. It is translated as CASTRWDGTDDEQYF.

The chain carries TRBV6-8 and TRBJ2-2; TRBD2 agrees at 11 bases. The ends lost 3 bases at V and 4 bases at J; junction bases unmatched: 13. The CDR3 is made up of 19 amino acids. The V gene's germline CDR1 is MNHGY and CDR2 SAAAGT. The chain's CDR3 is CASSYPRGPSGRSTGELFF. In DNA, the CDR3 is TGTGCCAGCAGTTATCCCCGGGGGCCTAGCGGGAGGAGCACCGGGGAGCTGTTTTTT.

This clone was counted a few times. CDR3 in DNA: TGTGCCAGCAGCTTTTGGAACTCCGGAAACACCATATATTTT. The encoded protein is CASSFWNSGNTIYF. This sequence joins TRBV11-3 and TRBJ1-3; D is ambiguous. The V gene's germline CDR1 is SGHNT and CDR2 YENEEA. CDR3 length equals 14 residues. With 3 bases removed from V and 4 bases from J, the gap between germline ends came to 10 bases.

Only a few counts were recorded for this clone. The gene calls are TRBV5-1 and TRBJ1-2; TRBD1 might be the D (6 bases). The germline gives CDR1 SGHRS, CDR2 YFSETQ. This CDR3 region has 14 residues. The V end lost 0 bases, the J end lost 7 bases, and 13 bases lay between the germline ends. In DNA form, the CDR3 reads TGCGCCAGCAGCTTGGAAGCGGGGGCGGTTGGCTACACCTTC. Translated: CASSLEAGAVGYTF.

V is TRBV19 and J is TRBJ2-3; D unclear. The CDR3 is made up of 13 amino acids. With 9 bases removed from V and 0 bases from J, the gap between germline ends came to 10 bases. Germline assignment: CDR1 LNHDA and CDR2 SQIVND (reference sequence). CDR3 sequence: CASRHLSTDTQYF. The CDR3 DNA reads TGTGCCAGCAGACACTTAAGCACAGATACGCAGTATTTT.

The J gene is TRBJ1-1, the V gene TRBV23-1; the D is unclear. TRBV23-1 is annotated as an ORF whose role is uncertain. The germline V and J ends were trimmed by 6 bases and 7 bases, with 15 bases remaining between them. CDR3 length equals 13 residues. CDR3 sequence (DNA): TGCGCCAGCAGCTTGTATGTCCAAGGTGAAGCTTTCTTT. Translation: CASSLYVQGEAFF.

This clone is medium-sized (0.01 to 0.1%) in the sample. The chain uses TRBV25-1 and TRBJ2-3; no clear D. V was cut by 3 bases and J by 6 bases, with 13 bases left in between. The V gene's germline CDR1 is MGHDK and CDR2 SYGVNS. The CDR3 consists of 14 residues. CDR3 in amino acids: CASSDSQIVDTQYF. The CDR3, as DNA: TGTGCCAGCAGTGATTCCCAGATAGTGGATACGCAGTATTTT. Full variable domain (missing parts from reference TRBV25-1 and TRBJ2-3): EADIYQTPRYLVIGTGKKITLECSQTMGHDKMYWYQQDPGMELHLIHYSYGVNSTEKGDLSSESTVSRIRTEHFPLTLESARPSHTSQYLCASSDSQIVDTQYFGPGTRLTVL.

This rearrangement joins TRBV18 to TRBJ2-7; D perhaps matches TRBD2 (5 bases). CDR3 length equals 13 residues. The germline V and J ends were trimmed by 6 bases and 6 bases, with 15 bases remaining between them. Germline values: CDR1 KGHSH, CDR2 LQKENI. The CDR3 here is CASSPPRVGEQYF. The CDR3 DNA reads TGTGCCAGCTCTCCCCCGAGGGTAGGCGAGCAGTACTTC. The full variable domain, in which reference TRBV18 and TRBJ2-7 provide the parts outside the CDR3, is NAGVMQNPRHLVRRRGQEARLRCSPMKGHSHVYWYRQLPEEGLKFMVYLQKENIIDESGMPKERFSAEFPKEGPSILRIQQVVRGDSAAYFCASSPPRVGEQYFGPGTRLTVT.